This T cell receptor beta chain derives from a study of CXCR3 chemokines and chemotherapy response in bladder cancer. This CDR3 spans 11 amino acids. Trimming cost V 5 bases and J 10 bases, with 9 bases left between them. This clonotype was detected ten times or more. One entry per CDR3 protein, called by TCRdb with MiXCR from the PCR reads. The sample contains 2,000 to 3,000 distinct CDR3 sequences, roughly 7.4% of which appear only once. The chain links TRBV12-3 or TRBV12-4 to TRBJ2-1; unclear D gene. The sample was acquired from a patient whose treatment included neoadjuvant chemotherapy. The receptor's source is a human donor with bladder cancer that responded to neoadjuvant chemotherapy. This CDR3 reads CASSPETEQFF. The CDR3 DNA follows: TGTGCCAGCAGTCCGGAGACGGAGCAGTTCTTC.